This T cell receptor (beta chain) was found in a study of blood T cell repertoires in COVID-19. Looking at the study overall: T cells, B-cell-depleted T cells, or PBMCs provided the cDNA or gDNA that served as material.

Per the authors' pipeline: Amplification of reference gene primers provided the estimated nucleated cell counts. This table comes from immunoSEQ multiplex PCR, and its TCRdb copy is limited to in-frame clones, with some not included. V, J and clone size derive from that table, while D and trimming were established from the DNA sequence. The table shows roughly 350,000 clones, with 90% to 95% occurring only once. This CDR3 has 13 residues. CDR1 SGHNT and CDR2 YENEEA come from the germline V gene. V gave up 2 bases and J gave up 6 bases; unmatched junction bases: 3. The rearrangement joins TRBV11-3 to TRBJ1-2; 7 bases align to TRBD1. The receptor was isolated from a young woman who had recovered from COVID-19. Sequencing input: peripheral blood. DNA for the CDR3: TGTGCCAGCAGCTTATTGACAGGGAATGGCTACACCTTC. Residues: CASSLLTGNGYTF.